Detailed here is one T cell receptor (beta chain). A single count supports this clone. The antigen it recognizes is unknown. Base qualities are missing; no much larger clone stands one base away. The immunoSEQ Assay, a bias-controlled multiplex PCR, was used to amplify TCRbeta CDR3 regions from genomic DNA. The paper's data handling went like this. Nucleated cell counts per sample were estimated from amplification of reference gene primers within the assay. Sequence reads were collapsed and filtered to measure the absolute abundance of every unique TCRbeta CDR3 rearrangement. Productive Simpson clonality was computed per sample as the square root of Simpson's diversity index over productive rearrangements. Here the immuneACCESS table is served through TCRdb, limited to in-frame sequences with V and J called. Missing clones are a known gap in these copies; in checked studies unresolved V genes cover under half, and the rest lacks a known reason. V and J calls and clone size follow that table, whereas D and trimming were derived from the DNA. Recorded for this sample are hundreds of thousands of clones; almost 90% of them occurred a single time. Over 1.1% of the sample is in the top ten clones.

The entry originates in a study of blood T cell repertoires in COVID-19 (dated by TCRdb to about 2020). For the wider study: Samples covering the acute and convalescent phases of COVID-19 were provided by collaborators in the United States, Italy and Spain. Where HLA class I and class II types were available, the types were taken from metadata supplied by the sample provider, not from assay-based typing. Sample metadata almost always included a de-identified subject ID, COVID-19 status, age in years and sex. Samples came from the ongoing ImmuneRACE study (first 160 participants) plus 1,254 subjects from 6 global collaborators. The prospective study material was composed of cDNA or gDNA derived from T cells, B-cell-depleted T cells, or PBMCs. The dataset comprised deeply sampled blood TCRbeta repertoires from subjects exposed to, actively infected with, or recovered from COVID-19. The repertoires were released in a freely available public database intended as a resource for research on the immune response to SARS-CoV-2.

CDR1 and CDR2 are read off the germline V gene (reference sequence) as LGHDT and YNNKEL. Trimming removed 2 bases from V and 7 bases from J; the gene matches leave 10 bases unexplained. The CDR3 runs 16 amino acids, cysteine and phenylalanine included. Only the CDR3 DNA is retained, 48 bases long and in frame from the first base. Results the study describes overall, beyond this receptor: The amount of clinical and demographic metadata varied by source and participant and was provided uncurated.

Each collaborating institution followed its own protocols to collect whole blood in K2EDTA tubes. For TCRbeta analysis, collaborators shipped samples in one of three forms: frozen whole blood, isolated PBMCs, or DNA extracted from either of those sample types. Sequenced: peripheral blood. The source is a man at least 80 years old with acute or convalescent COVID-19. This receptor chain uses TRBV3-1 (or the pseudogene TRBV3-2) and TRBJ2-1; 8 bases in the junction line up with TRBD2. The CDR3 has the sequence CASSQFLAGSRNEQFF. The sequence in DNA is TGTGCCAGCAGCCAATTTTTAGCGGGAAGTAGGAATGAGCAGTTCTTC.